A selection of T cell receptor beta chains follows, all from one sample in a study of T-cell memory formation after mild COVID-19. TCRdb called the 5' RACE reads again in MiXCR, with one record for every CDR3 protein. The sample includes hundreds of thousands of distinct CDR3 sequences, roughly 20% of them seen just once. The sample consisted of PBMCs or a T cell subset sorted from them (not recorded which). These receptors were taken from an adult woman who had mild COVID-19 (a few samples of this study predate the infection). Cell type and time point are not known. Each CDR3 is given with its conserved first and last residue. D genes are given only for firm matches. Not every row has a clone size; where given, it reads once, few, many or a size class.

DNA: TGTGCCTCCCGGGGGGTAAGCTCCTACAATGAGCAGTTCTTC
CDR3: CASRGVSSYNEQFF
D: TRBD2
J: TRBJ2-1
V: TRBV10-3
size: few

DNA: TGTGCCAGTAGTGCGGGGTTGGCCGGGGAGCTGTTTTTT
CDR3: CASSAGLAGELFF
D: NA
J: TRBJ2-2
V: TRBV19
size: few

DNA: TGTGCCAGCAGTTCCGCAGGGGTGCATCAGCCCCAGCATTTT
CDR3: CASSSAGVHQPQHF
D: NA
J: TRBJ1-5
V: TRBV27
size: few

DNA: TGCAGTGCAAGGAGGGACACTGAAGCTTTCTTT
CDR3: CSARRDTEAFF
D: NA
J: TRBJ1-1
V: TRBV20-1
size: many

DNA: TGTGCCACCAGCAGAGCAGGGGGAGGCTACACCTTC
CDR3: CATSRAGGGYTF
D: TRBD1
J: TRBJ1-2
V: TRBV15
size: NA

DNA: TGTGCCAGCAGCCAAGCTCGTGCAGGGATCGAGACCCAGTACTTC
CDR3: CASSQARAGIETQYF
D: NA
J: TRBJ2-5
V: TRBV14
size: few

DNA: TGTGCCAGCTGTAAAGTGGACAGGGATATGGATGAGCAGTTCTTC
CDR3: CASCKVDRDMDEQFF
D: TRBD1
J: TRBJ2-1
V: TRBV5-6
size: many

DNA: TGTGCCAGCAGACGTTGGACTAGCGGAGAGACCCAGTACTTC
CDR3: CASRRWTSGETQYF
D: TRBD2
J: TRBJ2-5
V: TRBV11-2
size: NA

DNA: TGTGCCAGCAGTGAATCTACGGTGCTGGCGACCCAGTACTTC
CDR3: CASSESTVLATQYF
D: NA
J: TRBJ2-5
V: TRBV25-1
size: NA

DNA: TGTGCCACCAGTGATTGGGACAGCCCCTATGGCTACACCTTC
CDR3: CATSDWDSPYGYTF
D: TRBD1
J: TRBJ1-2
V: TRBV24-1
size: few

DNA: TGTGCCAGCAGCTTGGTCGGGACTAGCGGGTTCCGCTCCTACAATGAGCAGTTCTTC
CDR3: CASSLVGTSGFRSYNEQFF
D: TRBD2
J: TRBJ2-1
V: TRBV7-8
size: NA

DNA: TGTGCCAGCAGTTGGGGCCAGAGCTATGGCTACACCTTC
CDR3: CASSWGQSYGYTF
D: NA
J: TRBJ1-2
V: TRBV27
size: few

DNA: TGTGCCAGCAGTTGGTTGGAGCTGTTTTTT
CDR3: CASSWLELFF
D: NA
J: TRBJ2-2
V: TRBV6-1
size: NA

DNA: TGCGCCAGCAGCCAAGGGATGGACAGGGGGGACAATGAGCAGTTCTTC
CDR3: CASSQGMDRGDNEQFF
D: TRBD1
J: TRBJ2-1
V: TRBV4-3
size: NA

DNA: TGTGCCAGCAGTTTCCCCTCTACGGGTGAGCAGTTCTTC
CDR3: CASSFPSTGEQFF
D: NA
J: TRBJ2-1
V: TRBV27
size: NA

DNA: NA
CDR3: CASRSSAPGQPNYGYTF
D: NA
J: TRBJ1-2
V: TRBV12-2
size: NA

DNA: TGTGCCAGCAGCTTAAGGGGTGCTGCCCAAGAGACCCAGTACTTC
CDR3: CASSLRGAAQETQYF
D: NA
J: TRBJ2-5
V: TRBV7-3
size: NA

DNA: TGTGCCAGCAGCCTCGACGACACGATGAACACTGAAGCTTTCTTT
CDR3: CASSLDDTMNTEAFF
D: NA
J: TRBJ1-1
V: TRBV12-3/TRBV12-4
size: few

DNA: TGTGCCAGCACCAGAGAAACCAGGGAAGTCAATCAGCCCCAGCATTTT
CDR3: CASTRETREVNQPQHF
D: NA
J: TRBJ1-5
V: TRBV12-3/TRBV12-4
size: NA

DNA: TGTGCCAGCAGTAAACAGGGGAGTTGGACTGAAGCTTTCTTT
CDR3: CASSKQGSWTEAFF
D: TRBD1
J: TRBJ1-1
V: TRBV6-6
size: NA

DNA: TGTGCCAGCAGCTTAGTAAGGGCAGTCAACACTGAAGCTTTCTTT
CDR3: CASSLVRAVNTEAFF
D: NA
J: TRBJ1-1
V: TRBV7-2
size: NA

DNA: TGTGCCAGCACCAGGACAACGGGGGCCTATGGCTACACCTTC
CDR3: CASTRTTGAYGYTF
D: NA
J: TRBJ1-2
V: TRBV27
size: NA

DNA: TGTGCCAGCCGCCGCGGGACAGGGGCGTTCAATGAGCAGTTCTTC
CDR3: CASRRGTGAFNEQFF
D: TRBD1
J: TRBJ2-1
V: TRBV27
size: NA

DNA: TGTGCCAGCAGCTTGGTGCGTCTAGCGGGAAGTTCCTACGAGCAGTACTTC
CDR3: CASSLVRLAGSSYEQYF
D: TRBD2
J: TRBJ2-7
V: TRBV5-4
size: NA

DNA: TGCGCCAGCAGCGTGGCGGGGACTAGCGGGAGGCTCGAGCAGTACTTC
CDR3: CASSVAGTSGRLEQYF
D: TRBD2
J: TRBJ2-7
V: TRBV5-1
size: NA

DNA: TGTGCCAGCAGCAGCCGGGCCGACACAGATACGCAGTATTTT
CDR3: CASSSRADTDTQYF
D: NA
J: TRBJ2-3
V: TRBV11-3
size: NA

DNA: TGTGCCACCAGTGACCCGACTAGCGGGATCTACAATGAGCAGTTCTTC
CDR3: CATSDPTSGIYNEQFF
D: TRBD2
J: TRBJ2-1
V: TRBV24-1
size: NA

DNA: TGTGCCAGCAGCGCCACAGGGCGGGACACTGAAGCTTTCTTT
CDR3: CASSATGRDTEAFF
D: NA
J: TRBJ1-1
V: TRBV9
size: NA

DNA: TGTGCCAGCAGCCAAGATGTAGAGGGAAGGCAGTACTTC
CDR3: CASSQDVEGRQYF
D: NA
J: TRBJ2-7
V: TRBV3-1
size: many

DNA: TGCGCCAGCAGCTTGGCCCTAACGGGGGGCCGGCAAGAGACCCAGTACTTC
CDR3: CASSLALTGGRQETQYF
D: NA
J: TRBJ2-5
V: TRBV5-1
size: many

DNA: TGTGCCAGCACCCCGGGGGTCACTGAAAAGAATGAGCAGTTCTTC
CDR3: CASTPGVTEKNEQFF
D: NA
J: TRBJ2-1
V: TRBV3-1
size: few

DNA: TGTGCCAGCAGCGTAGGGACAGGGGTAGGTGGTGGCACTGAAGCTTTCTTT
CDR3: CASSVGTGVGGGTEAFF
D: TRBD1
J: TRBJ1-1
V: TRBV9
size: NA

DNA: TGTGCCAGCAGCCGAGGGGCAAGCAGGAACTATGGCTACACCTTC
CDR3: CASSRGASRNYGYTF
D: NA
J: TRBJ1-2
V: TRBV7-9
size: NA

DNA: TGTGCCAGCAGCACCCGGGGAGGCGGGGGATACAATGAGCAGTTCTTC
CDR3: CASSTRGGGGYNEQFF
D: TRBD2
J: TRBJ2-1
V: TRBV7-6
size: NA

DNA: TGCAGCGTCTCTGAAGGCAATCAGCCCCAGCATTTT
CDR3: CSVSEGNQPQHF
D: NA
J: TRBJ1-5
V: TRBV29-1
size: NA

DNA: TGTGCCAGCAGATCGGGGCCCTTGTCCTCCACAGATACGCAGTATTTT
CDR3: CASRSGPLSSTDTQYF
D: NA
J: TRBJ2-3
V: TRBV7-8
size: NA

DNA: TGTGCCAGCAGCCCGCCCACTAGCGCTCCAACTTACAATGAGCAGTTCTTC
CDR3: CASSPPTSAPTYNEQFF
D: TRBD2
J: TRBJ2-1
V: TRBV3-1
size: NA

DNA: TGTGCCAGCAGTTATCGGCCAGGGGATACCTACGAGCAGTACTTC
CDR3: CASSYRPGDTYEQYF
D: NA
J: TRBJ2-7
V: TRBV6-2/TRBV6-3
size: NA

DNA: TGTGCCAGCAGCCAAGGAGGGTTCTGGGAGTACAATGAGCAGTTCTTC
CDR3: CASSQGGFWEYNEQFF
D: NA
J: TRBJ2-1
V: TRBV4-2
size: NA

DNA: TGTGCCATCAGCCCTCCGGGACACCCGTGGAATGAGCAGTTCTTC
CDR3: CAISPPGHPWNEQFF
D: NA
J: TRBJ2-1
V: TRBV10-3
size: NA

DNA: TGCAGCGTTGGGCAGGGAAAAGAGACCCAGTACTTC
CDR3: CSVGQGKETQYF
D: NA
J: TRBJ2-5
V: TRBV29-1
size: NA

DNA: TGCAGTGCCCCCCTTGCGGGGTTTTACAATGAGCAGTTCTTC
CDR3: CSAPLAGFYNEQFF
D: NA
J: TRBJ2-1
V: TRBV20-1
size: many

DNA: TGTGCCAGCAGCTCTCACTACGAGCAGTACTTC
CDR3: CASSSHYEQYF
D: NA
J: TRBJ2-7
V: TRBV5-4
size: many

DNA: TGTGCCAGCAGCTTTTTAGGACAGGGAGCATCCTACGAGCAGTACTTC
CDR3: CASSFLGQGASYEQYF
D: TRBD1
J: TRBJ2-7
V: TRBV11-2
size: NA

DNA: TGTGCCAGCAGTTTGTCAGGGCTCCTGGGTGAGCAGTTCTTC
CDR3: CASSLSGLLGEQFF
D: NA
J: TRBJ2-1
V: TRBV12-3/TRBV12-4
size: few

DNA: TGTGCCAGCAGCTTAAGTAGGGGGGGCCCAGATACGCAGTATTTT
CDR3: CASSLSRGGPDTQYF
D: NA
J: TRBJ2-3
V: TRBV7-9
size: few

DNA: TGTGCCACCAGTGACTACAGGGCCGGCGCGGGGGACTATGGCTACACCTTC
CDR3: CATSDYRAGAGDYGYTF
D: NA
J: TRBJ1-2
V: TRBV24-1
size: NA

DNA: TGTGCCAGCAGCCCCGCTTGGCTTACCGGGACTAGCGGGAGGGCAACAGATACGCAGTATTTT
CDR3: CASSPAWLTGTSGRATDTQYF
D: TRBD2
J: TRBJ2-3
V: TRBV7-9
size: NA

DNA: TGTGCCAGCAGTGGGGATCAGCGGGAGACCCAGTACTTC
CDR3: CASSGDQRETQYF
D: NA
J: TRBJ2-5
V: TRBV6-5
size: NA

DNA: TGTGCAACAATGGCAGGGGGCTATGGCTACACCTTC
CDR3: CATMAGGYGYTF
D: TRBD1
J: TRBJ1-2
V: TRBV7-2
size: NA

DNA: TGCAGTGCAGGGAGGGATTCCAATCAGCCCCAGCATTTT
CDR3: CSAGRDSNQPQHF
D: NA
J: TRBJ1-5
V: TRBV20-1
size: once

DNA: TGTGCCAGCAGCTTACCGTTTGCGCCGGTGGAGACCCAGTACTTC
CDR3: CASSLPFAPVETQYF
D: NA
J: TRBJ2-5
V: TRBV7-3
size: NA